The clone carrying this TCR beta chain occurred a few times. The antigen is undetermined. The sample comes from a study of CD8+ T cells in alopecia areata. Study details: Patients in the treated group were given tofacitinib by mouth, 5 to 10 mg twice a day. Broader study findings: In patients, TCRs were shared less clearly than in mice, and HLA may possibly be involved.

This CDR3 has 14 amino acids. CDR1 is MDHEN, CDR2 SYDVKM, per germline. V lost 3 bases to trimming and J lost 1 base, with 9 bases between them. cDNA prepared by RNA extraction and subsequent reverse transcription served as the template for sequencing. Produced via immunoSEQ multiplex PCR; TCRdb's table is partial and in-frame only. The table lists 250,000 to 300,000 clones, roughly 60% of them singletons, with around 1.8% in the top ten. As for treatment: oral pan-JAK inhibitor, 5-10 mg twice daily. Sampling of alopecia areata patients yielded lesional scalp punch biopsies as well as peripheral blood. Cell sorting was applied to PBMCs, and CD4+ and CD8+ T cells were collected.

The sample here was CD4+ T cells sorted from blood, taken at week 24, from a patient treated with tofacitinib. The source is a human donor with alopecia areata. The V and J genes are TRBV28 and TRBJ1-1; the D gene is possibly TRBD1 (5 bases). This CDR3 reads CASSLRQTNTEAFF. CDR3 coding DNA: TGTGCCAGCAGTTTGAGACAGACGAACACTGAAGCTTTCTTT.